The 30 T cell receptor beta chains given below trace back to one sample, sequenced in a study of shared clonotypes between healthy human individuals. Sequenced by immunoSEQ multiplex PCR; TCRdb stores in-frame clones only, minus some. The repertoire has under 1,100,000 clones, 75% to 85% of them found once; the top ten carry more than 0.55%. Sample: memory CD4+ T cells from PBMCs. Subset here: CD45RA-negative fraction. These receptors came from a man between 18 and 29 years old in good health. Some clones in this sample may be carry-over from other donors' samples.

The chain combines TRBV28 with TRBJ2-7; 8 nucleotides line up with TRBD2. With 6 bases clipped from V and 5 bases from J, the junction kept 15 bases outside the gene matches. The CDR3 totals 16 residues. Germline V lookup: CDR1 MDHEN, CDR2 SYDVKM. The CDR3 bases are TGTGCCAGCAGCCACATGAAAGGGACTAGGGGAGACGAGCAGTACTTC. Its translation is CASSHMKGTRGDEQYF.

This clone was counted only a few times. The chain employs TRBV11-2 and TRBJ2-5, with D hard to call. Trimming shortened V by 1 base and J by 6 bases, and 12 bases separated the two germline ends. There are 14 residues in the CDR3. Germline V gene sequence: CDR1 SGHAT, CDR2 FQNNGV. The CDR3 here is CASSLVRGPQTQYF. The CDR3 DNA is TGTGCCAGCAGCTTAGTGCGTGGGCCGCAGACCCAGTACTTC.

The chain employs TRBV15 and TRBJ1-2; D remains ambiguous. Germline values: CDR1 LNHNV, CDR2 YYDKDF (reference sequence). The V gene lost 0 bases and the J gene lost 4 bases, with 15 bases spanning the gap. The CDR3 consists of 16 residues. CDR3 in DNA: TGTGCCACCAGCAGAGATTCGGCACTGAGTGGCTATGGCTACACCTTC. Its translation: CATSRDSALSGYGYTF.

The genes are TRBV7-9 and TRBJ2-7; possible D gene TRBD1, 5 bases. In germline, CDR1 is SEHNR, CDR2 FQNEAQ (reference sequence). The V end lost 0 bases, the J end lost 1 base, and 7 bases lay between the germline ends. The CDR3 runs to 14 residues. CDR3 DNA sequence: TGTGCCAGCAGCTTAGCGAAGGGGTCCTACGAGCAGTACTTC. This codes for CASSLAKGSYEQYF.

The chain recombines TRBV28 with TRBJ1-2; 12 nucleotides line up with TRBD1. CDR1 is MDHEN, CDR2 SYDVKM, per germline. The V gene end was trimmed by 7 bases and the J gene end by 6 bases; junction bases not matched to a gene: 18. The length of the CDR3 is 18 residues. CDR3 DNA: TGTGCCAGCACTCAAAGTGGGACAGGGGGCTTTCGACCTGATGGCTACACCTTC. It yields the protein CASTQSGTGGFRPDGYTF.

The chain combines TRBV6-5 with TRBJ2-4, with 11 bases identical to TRBD1. The CDR3 is 11 amino acids. Germline V CDR1 and CDR2: MNHEY, SVGAGI. V dropped 6 bases and J dropped 16; count of bases not matched to a gene: 5. CDR3 DNA: TGTGCCAGCAGGGGACAGGGGGGGATCTACTTC. It codes for CASRGQGGIYF.

The chain carries TRBV5-1 and TRBJ2-5, with a weak D call TRBD2 (6 bases). The germline CDR1 and CDR2 sequences are SGHRS and YFSETQ. The CDR3 has 14 residues. V lost 8 bases, J lost 4 bases, and 18 bases lay in between. The CDR3 region has the DNA TGCGCCAGTTCAAAGGGAGGTAATGCAGAGACCCAGTACTTC. This codes for CASSKGGNAETQYF.

The chain recombines TRBV28 with TRBJ2-7; TRBD1 aligns across 8 bases. The CDR3 length is 13 residues. Germline loops: CDR1 MDHEN, CDR2 SYDVKM. Germline trimming cut 8 bases from V and 2 bases from J; bases unmatched to any gene: 5. CDR3 sequence: CASGTGFTYEQYF. For the CDR3, the DNA is TGTGCCAGCGGGACAGGATTTACCTACGAGCAGTACTTC.

The chain employs TRBV6-1 and TRBJ2-3, with TRBD1 identical over 8 bases. There are 13 residues in the CDR3. Germline loops: CDR1 MNHNS, CDR2 SASEGT. Trimming removed 10 bases from V and 6 bases from J; junction bases left unmatched: 9. The CDR3 spells CATQQGVTDTQYF. Written as DNA, the CDR3 is TGTGCCACTCAACAGGGGGTTACGGATACGCAGTATTTT.

Comment on this clone: This may stem from a read error, because a much larger clone lies one nucleotide away. The J gene is TRBJ2-7, the V gene TRBV5-6; 7 bases are a match to TRBD1. Germline V gene lookup returns CDR1 SGHDT and CDR2 YYEEEE. CDR3 length equals 13 residues. J lost 2 bases, V lost 1 base, and 0 bases had no gene match. DNA for the CDR3: TGTGCCAGCAGCTTGCAGGGGGCCTACGAGCAGTACTTC. It yields the protein CASSLQGAYEQYF.

This clone was counted only a few times. The chain joins TRBV28 to TRBJ2-1, with no clear D. V dropped 4 bases and J dropped 5 bases, with 12 bases sitting between them. Germline assignment: CDR1 MDHEN and CDR2 SYDVKM. The length of the CDR3 is 14 residues. CDR3 sequence reads: CASSWPLFNNEQFF. The CDR3 region has the DNA TGTGCCAGCAGTTGGCCCCTATTCAACAATGAGCAGTTCTTC.

The rearrangement links TRBV21-1 to TRBJ2-7. TRBV21-1 is labeled a pseudogene. CDR3 length: 14 amino acids. CDR3 coding DNA: TGTGCCAGCAGCAGCAGGGACGGAGACTACGAGCAGTACTTC. Residues: CASSSRDGDYEQYF.

With regard to this clone: A far larger clone lies a single base away; this is likely a read error. CDR3 coding DNA: TGTGCCAGCAGCTTGGGGACTAGCAGGCTCGGGCAGTACTTC. It yields the protein CASSLGTSRLGQYF. The chain recombines TRBV5-1 with TRBJ2-7; 9 bases agree with TRBD2. The CDR3 runs 14 residues. Germline V CDR1 and CDR2: SGHRS, YFSETQ.

This chain links TRBV5-1 with TRBJ2-5; possibly TRBD2 for D (6 bases). Trimming cost V 2 bases and J 5 bases, with 10 bases left between them. CDR1 SGHRS and CDR2 YFSETQ come from the germline V gene. This CDR3 is built from 13 residues. The CDR3 DNA reads TGCGCCAGCAGCTTAATTGCGGGGGAGACCCAGTACTTC. Encoded protein: CASSLIAGETQYF.

This clone appeared once. One end of the junction varies from germline; a read error may be responsible. This rearrangement joins TRBV7-9 to TRBJ2-7; 10 bases agree with TRBD2. This CDR3 is 16 amino acids long. Per germline, CDR1 SEHNR and CDR2 FQNEAQ (reference sequence). CDR3 region: CASSPQREGDSYEQYF. The CDR3 DNA follows: TGCGCCAGCAGCCCCCAGCGGGAGGGGGACTCCTACGAGCAGTACTTC.

The V and J genes are TRBV2 and TRBJ2-7; D remains unclear. The CDR3 has 14 amino acids. Germline loops: CDR1 SNHLY, CDR2 FYNNEI. V lost 9 bases to trimming and J lost 4 bases, with 19 bases between them. Here the CDR3 reads CASTSVGKRYEQYF. In nucleotides, the CDR3 is TGTGCCAGTACAAGTGTTGGGAAGAGATACGAGCAGTACTTC. Variable domain in full (rest from reference TRBV2 and TRBJ2-7): EPEVTQTPSHQVTQMGQEVILRCVPISNHLYFYWYRQILGQKVEFLVSFYNNEISEKSEIFDDQFSVERPDGSNFTLKIRSTKLEDSAMYFCASTSVGKRYEQYFGPGTRLTVT.

The chain uses TRBV5-5 and TRBJ1-2; 8 bases are a match to TRBD1. The CDR3 length is 14 residues. J gave up 7 bases and V 3 bases, and 8 bases lay outside the gene matches. Germline lookup yields CDR1 SGHKS and CDR2 YYEKEE (reference sequence). The CDR3 here is CASSSPGQAFGYTF. The CDR3 nucleotides read TGTGCCAGCAGCTCACCGGGACAGGCCTTTGGCTACACCTTC.

The chain carries TRBV5-1 and TRBJ2-1; maybe TRBD1 (5 bases). The CDR3 sequence is 16 residues long. CDR1 and CDR2 (germline): SGHRS, YFSETQ. Trimming removed 4 bases at V and 0 bases at J, with 14 bases between. CDR3 sequence: CASSVSTVSSYNEQFF. The CDR3 nucleotides read TGCGCCAGCAGCGTTTCGACAGTTTCCTCCTACAATGAGCAGTTCTTC.

For this clone: Other DNA sequences in this sample translate to the same CDR3. This rearrangement joins TRBV7-2 to TRBJ2-3; D call uncertain. The CDR3 extends over 13 amino acids. Germline assignment: CDR1 SGHTA and CDR2 FQGNSA. The V end was cut by 6 bases, the J end by 2 bases, with 9 bases between. The CDR3 is CASSLGSTDTQYF. Written as DNA, the CDR3 is TGTGCCAGCAGTCTCGGATCCACAGATACGCAGTATTTT.

The chain couples TRBV11-3 to TRBJ2-3; D ambiguous. Trimming took off 5 bases at V and 0 bases at J, with 9 bases between the two ends. The CDR3 runs 14 residues. Germline CDR1 and CDR2: SGHNT and YENEEA. This CDR3 is CASSPDPSTDTQYF. The DNA for the CDR3 is TGTGCCAGCAGCCCGGACCCTAGCACAGATACGCAGTATTTT.

The chain combines TRBV29-1 with TRBJ1-1, with D possibly matching TRBD1 (5 bases). The CDR3 is 13 residues long. Trimming shortened V by 3 bases and J by 8 bases, and 16 bases separated the two germline ends. CDR1 is SQVTM, CDR2 ANQGSEA, per germline. The CDR3 coding sequence is TGCAGCGTTGAGCTCGCTAAGGGACGGGAAGCTTTCTTT. Amino acids: CSVELAKGREAFF.

The chain has TRBV19 and TRBJ2-2; possible D gene TRBD2, 5 bases. Per the germline V gene, CDR1 is LNHDA and CDR2 is SQIVND (reference sequence). CDR3 size: 14 residues. Between the trimmed V and J ends, which lost 7 bases and 0 bases, there was a span of 9 bases. CDR3 nucleotide sequence: TGTGCCAGTAAGGTCGGGGCGAACACCGGGGAGCTGTTTTTT. Protein sequence: CASKVGANTGELFF.

The V and J genes are TRBV21-1 and TRBJ1-2; TRBD1, the D gene given by the table, was not confirmed from the DNA. TRBV21-1 is labeled a pseudogene. The CDR3 has 17 amino acids. The CDR3: CASCRTRGSQTSYGYTF. The CDR3 nucleotides are TGTGCCAGCTGCCGGACAAGGGGATCCCAAACATCCTATGGCTACACCTTC.

This rearrangement joins TRBV4-2 to TRBJ2-1; 10 nucleotides line up with TRBD2. The V gene end was trimmed by 0 bases and the J gene end by 9 bases; junction bases not matched to a gene: 5. The germline V gene has CDR1 LGHNA and CDR2 YNFKEQ. This CDR3 comprises 15 residues. The CDR3 DNA follows: TGTGCCAGCAGCCAAGAGGCTAGCGGGAGCCTTGAGCAGTTCTTC. It translates to CASSQEASGSLEQFF.

The chain couples TRBV9 to TRBJ1-3; D remains unclear. Per germline, CDR1 SGDLS and CDR2 YYNGEE. The CDR3 covers 15 residues. Trimming removed 0 bases from V and 0 bases from J, with 7 bases in between. As DNA, the CDR3 is TGTGCCAGCAGCGTAGACATCGGCTCTGGAAACACCATATATTTT. Its translation is CASSVDIGSGNTIYF.

CDR3 nucleotides: TGTGCCAGCGTTCCAAGGACAGGGGGCTACGAGCAGTACTTC. This sequence encodes CASVPRTGGYEQYF. The chain employs TRBV28 and TRBJ2-5; 10 nucleotides align to TRBD1. Gene TRBJ2-7 matches the end of the DNA better, so the J call may be wrong. CDR1 MDHEN and CDR2 SYDVKM come from the germline V gene. CDR3 length: 14 amino acids.

The chain combines TRBV5-6 with TRBJ2-1, with D unclear. Per the germline V gene, CDR1 is SGHDT and CDR2 is YYEEEE. The V end was cut by 4 bases, the J end by 2 bases, with 13 bases between. This CDR3 has 15 amino acids. As DNA, the CDR3 is TGTGCCAGCAGCCGATGGGTGGTGGCCTACAATGAGCAGTTCTTC. Amino acid sequence: CASSRWVVAYNEQFF.

The genes are TRBV19 and TRBJ1-4; possible D gene TRBD1, 5 bases. In germline, CDR1 is LNHDA, CDR2 SQIVND (reference sequence). Trimming took off 10 bases at V and 6 bases at J, with 15 bases between the two ends. The CDR3 sequence is 13 residues long. CDR3 loop: CATRGGVDEKLFF. In nucleotides, the CDR3 is TGTGCCACCCGGGGGGGAGTGGATGAAAAACTGTTTTTT. Full variable domain (remainder filled in from reference TRBV19 and TRBJ1-4): DGGITQSPKYLFRKEGQNVTLSCEQNLNHDAMYWYRQDPGQGLRLIYYSQIVNDFQKGDIAEGYSVSREKKESFPLTVTSAQKNPTAFYLCATRGGVDEKLFFGSGTQLSVL.

The chain combines TRBV5-8 with TRBJ1-4; D gene ambiguous. Trimming removed 4 bases at V and 4 bases at J, with 14 bases between. Germline-derived CDR1 and CDR2 are SGHTS and YDEGEE. This CDR3 region has 15 residues. Here the CDR3 DNA reads TGTGCCAGCAGCGGGAGGACGACGGGTAATGAAAAACTGTTTTTT. This translates into CASSGRTTGNEKLFF.

V usage is TRBV20-1 and J usage is TRBJ2-3; unclear D gene. The CDR3 covers 11 residues. Germline-derived CDR1 and CDR2 are DFQATT and SNEGSKA (reference sequence). V was clipped by 5 bases and J by 5 bases, with 8 bases between them. The CDR3 region is CSAALGDTQYF. The CDR3 coding sequence is TGCAGTGCTGCCTTGGGAGATACGCAGTATTTT.